What follows are 10 T cell receptor beta chains derived from one specimen sequenced in a study of blood T cell repertoires in COVID-19. Only in-frame clones appear in the TCRdb table, and some are missing; sequencing was by immunoSEQ multiplex PCR. Altogether approximately 210,000 clones are present, more than 70% being singletons, with the ten largest covering roughly 2.9%. Sample: peripheral blood. The receptors shown here come from a man between 50 and 59 years old with active or convalescent COVID-19.

This clone was seen more than once but under ten times. The chain recombines TRBV9 with TRBJ1-2; D is perhaps TRBD1 (5 bases). V gave up 0 bases and J gave up 3 bases, with 12 bases separating them. CDR3 length: 15 residues. The V gene's germline CDR1 is SGDLS and CDR2 YYNGEE. CDR3 in amino acids: CASSVGAGADYGYTF. CDR3 coding DNA: TGTGCCAGCAGCGTAGGGGCTGGGGCGGACTATGGCTACACCTTC. Full variable domain (rest looked up from reference TRBV9 and TRBJ1-2): DSGVTQTPKHLITATGQRVTLRCSPRSGDLSVYWYQQSLDQGLQFLIQYYNGEERAKGNILERFSAQQFPDLHSELNLSSLELGDSALYFCASSVGAGADYGYTFGSGTRLTVV.

V and J are TRBV18 and TRBJ1-1; maybe TRBD1 (6 bases). V was pared by 6 bases and J by 1 base, with 30 bases between. Germline CDR1 and CDR2: KGHSH and LQKENI. This CDR3 is built from 20 residues. The CDR3: CASSPIPTSMETGRNTEAFF. CDR3 sequence (DNA): TGTGCCAGCTCTCCTATCCCTACCTCCATGGAGACAGGAAGGAACACTGAAGCTTTCTTT.

The rearrangement links TRBV18 to TRBJ1-1; 8 bases agree with TRBD1. V lost 5 bases to trimming and J lost 4 bases; unmatched junction nucleotides: 3. The CDR3 totals 13 residues. Germline CDR1 KGHSH, CDR2 LQKENI. The CDR3 DNA follows: TGTGCCAGCTCAGGACAGGGAAGCACTGAAGCTTTCTTT. Amino acids: CASSGQGSTEAFF.

This clone was counted once. V and J are TRBV5-1 and TRBJ1-1; the match to TRBD1 covers 7 bases. With 4 bases clipped from V and 0 bases from J, the junction kept 6 bases outside the gene matches. CDR1 is SGHRS and CDR2 is YFSETQ in the germline V gene. The CDR3 totals 15 residues. The CDR3 reads CASSTRDSMNTEAFF. The CDR3 bases are TGCGCCAGCAGCACCCGGGACAGCATGAACACTGAAGCTTTCTTT.

This clone was seen just once. Other DNA sequences in this specimen translate into the identical CDR3. As DNA, the CDR3 is TGCGCCAGCAGCTTGGGGCGGGGCACAGATACGCAGTATTTT. Translation gives CASSLGRGTDTQYF. This chain uses TRBV5-1 with TRBJ2-3; weak D call: TRBD2 (5 bases). The CDR3 sequence is 14 residues long. Germline lookup yields CDR1 SGHRS and CDR2 YFSETQ. Between the trimmed V and J ends, which lost 0 bases and 1 base, there was a span of 6 bases.

The genes are TRBV5-5 and TRBJ2-4; 9 bases align to TRBD1. CDR3 length equals 13 residues. Germline lookup yields CDR1 SGHKS and CDR2 YYEKEE (reference sequence). Unmatched junction bases numbered 5, after V lost 6 bases and J lost 7 bases. Here the CDR3 DNA reads TGTGCCAGCACCATCGGACAGGGGAACATTCAGTACTTC. The encoded protein is CASTIGQGNIQYF.

This clone occurred a few times. This sequence joins TRBV2 and TRBJ1-1; D may be TRBD1 (6 bases). The germline CDR1 and CDR2 sequences are SNHLY and FYNNEI. The V end was cut by 9 bases, the J end by 3 bases, with 11 bases between. The CDR3 covers 12 residues. The CDR3 reads CARKDSYTEAFF. In DNA, the CDR3 is TGTGCCAGGAAGGACAGCTACACTGAAGCTTTCTTT.

CDR3: CASSDVGSGGQETQYF. CDR3 nucleotides: TGTGCCAGCAGTGACGTTGGTAGCGGGGGCCAAGAGACCCAGTACTTC. The chain links TRBV2 to TRBJ2-5; the match to TRBD2 covers 9 bases. Germline V gene sequence: CDR1 SNHLY, CDR2 FYNNEI. This CDR3 has 16 amino acids. The V and J ends lost 3 bases and 1 base, in that order; junction bases with no gene match: 6.

The chain couples TRBV27 to TRBJ2-2; TRBD1 aligns across 8 bases. J gave up 8 bases and V 1 base, and 6 bases lay outside the gene matches. The germline gives CDR1 MNHEY, CDR2 SMNVEV (reference sequence). CDR3 length: 15 residues. CDR3 loop: CASSLFPGGAGELFF. The CDR3, as DNA: TGTGCCAGCAGTTTATTTCCAGGGGGCGCGGGGGAGCTGTTTTTT.

This chain connects TRBV28 to TRBJ1-5; D gene uncertain. The CDR3 length is 12 residues. The V and J ends lost 3 bases and 3 bases respectively, with 3 bases between them. CDR1 and CDR2 (germline): MDHEN, SYDVKM. The CDR3 DNA sequence: TGTGCCAGCAGTTTCGTCAATCAGCCCCAGCATTTT. This encodes CASSFVNQPQHF.